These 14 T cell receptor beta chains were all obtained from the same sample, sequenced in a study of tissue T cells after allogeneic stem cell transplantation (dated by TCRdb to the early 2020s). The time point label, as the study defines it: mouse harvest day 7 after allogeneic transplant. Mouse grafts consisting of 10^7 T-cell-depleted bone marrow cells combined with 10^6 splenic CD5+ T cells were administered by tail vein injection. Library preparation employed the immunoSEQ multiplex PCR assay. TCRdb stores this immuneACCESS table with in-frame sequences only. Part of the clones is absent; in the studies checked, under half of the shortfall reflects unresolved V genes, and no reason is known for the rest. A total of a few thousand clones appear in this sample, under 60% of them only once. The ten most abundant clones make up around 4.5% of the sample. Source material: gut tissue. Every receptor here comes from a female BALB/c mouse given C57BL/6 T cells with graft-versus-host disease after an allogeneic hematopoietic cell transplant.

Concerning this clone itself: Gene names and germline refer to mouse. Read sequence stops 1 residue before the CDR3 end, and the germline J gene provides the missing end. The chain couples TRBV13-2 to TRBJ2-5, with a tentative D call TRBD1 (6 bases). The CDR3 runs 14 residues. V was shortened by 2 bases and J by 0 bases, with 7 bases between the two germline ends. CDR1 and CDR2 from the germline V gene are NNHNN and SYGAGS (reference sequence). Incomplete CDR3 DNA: TGTGCCAGCGGTGAGGACAGTAACCAAGACACCCAGTAC. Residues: CASGEDSNQDTQY. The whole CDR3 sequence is CASGEDSNQDTQYF.

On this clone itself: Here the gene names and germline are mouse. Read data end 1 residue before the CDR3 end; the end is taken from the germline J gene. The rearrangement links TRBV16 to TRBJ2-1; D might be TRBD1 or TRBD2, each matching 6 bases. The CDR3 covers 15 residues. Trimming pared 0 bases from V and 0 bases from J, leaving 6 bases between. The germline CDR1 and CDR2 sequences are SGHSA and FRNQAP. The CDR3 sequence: CASSLEGANYAEQFF. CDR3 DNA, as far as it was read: TGTGCAAGCAGCTTAGAGGGGGCTAACTATGCTGAGCAGTTC.

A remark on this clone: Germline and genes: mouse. This CDR3 is CASRRVSYNSPLYF. The covered CDR3 bases are TGTGCCAGCAGGAGGGTTTCCTATAATTCGCCCCTCTAC. This rearrangement joins TRBV13-1 to TRBJ1-6; D remains unclear. The CDR3 end lies 1 residue beyond the end of the read and is filled in from the germline J gene. TRBJ1-6 is an ORF for which the function is uncertain. V was shortened by 5 bases and J by 0 bases, with 6 bases between the two germline ends. Germline assignment: CDR1 NSHNY and CDR2 SYGAGN. The CDR3 covers 14 residues.

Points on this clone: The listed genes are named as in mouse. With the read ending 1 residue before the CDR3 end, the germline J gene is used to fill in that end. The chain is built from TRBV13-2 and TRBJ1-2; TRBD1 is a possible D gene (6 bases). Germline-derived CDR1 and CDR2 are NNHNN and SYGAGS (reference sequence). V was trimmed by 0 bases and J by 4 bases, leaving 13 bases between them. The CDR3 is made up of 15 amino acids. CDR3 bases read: TGTGCCAGCGGTGATGCGGGGGGGGCGGGCTCCGACTACACC. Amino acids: CASGDAGGAGSDYT. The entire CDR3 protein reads CASGDAGGAGSDYTF.

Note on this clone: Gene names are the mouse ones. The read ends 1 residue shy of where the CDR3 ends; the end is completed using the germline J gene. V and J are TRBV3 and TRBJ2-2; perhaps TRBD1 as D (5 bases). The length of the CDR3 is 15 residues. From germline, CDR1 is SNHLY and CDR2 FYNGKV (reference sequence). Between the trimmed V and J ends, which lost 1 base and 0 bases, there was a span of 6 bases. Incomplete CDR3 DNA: TGTGCCAGCAGCTTAGTGACAGCAAACACCGGGCAGCTCTAC. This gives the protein CASSLVTANTGQLY. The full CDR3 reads CASSLVTANTGQLYF.

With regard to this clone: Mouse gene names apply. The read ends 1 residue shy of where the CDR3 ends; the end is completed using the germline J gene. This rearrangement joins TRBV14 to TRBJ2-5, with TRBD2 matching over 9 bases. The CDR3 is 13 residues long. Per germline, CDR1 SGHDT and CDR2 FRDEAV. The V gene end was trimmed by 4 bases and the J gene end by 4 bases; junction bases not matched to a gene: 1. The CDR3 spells CASSGTGKDTQYF. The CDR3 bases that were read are TGTGCCAGCAGTGGGACTGGGAAAGACACCCAGTAC.

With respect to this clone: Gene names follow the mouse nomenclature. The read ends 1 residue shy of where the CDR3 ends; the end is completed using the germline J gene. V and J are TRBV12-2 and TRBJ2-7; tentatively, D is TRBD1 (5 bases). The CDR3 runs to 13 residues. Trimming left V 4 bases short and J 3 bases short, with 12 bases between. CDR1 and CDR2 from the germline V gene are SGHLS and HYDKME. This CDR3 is CASSLGQLYEQYF. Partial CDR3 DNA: TGTGCCAGCTCCCTCGGACAACTCTATGAACAGTAC. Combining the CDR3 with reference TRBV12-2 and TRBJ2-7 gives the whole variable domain NSGVVQSPRYIIKGKGERSILKCIPISGHLSVAWYQQTQGQELKFFIQHYDKMERDKGNLPSRFSVQQFDDYHSEMNMSALELEDSAVYFCASSLGQLYEQYFGPGTRLTVL.

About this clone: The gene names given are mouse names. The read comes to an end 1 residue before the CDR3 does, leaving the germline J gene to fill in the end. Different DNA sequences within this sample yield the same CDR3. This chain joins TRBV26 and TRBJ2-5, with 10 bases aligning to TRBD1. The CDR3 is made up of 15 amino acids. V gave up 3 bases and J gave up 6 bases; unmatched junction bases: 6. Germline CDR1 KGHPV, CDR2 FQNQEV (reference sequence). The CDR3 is CASSLPGTGVDTQYF. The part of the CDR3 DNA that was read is TGTGCCAGCAGTCTACCCGGGACAGGGGTTGACACCCAGTAC.

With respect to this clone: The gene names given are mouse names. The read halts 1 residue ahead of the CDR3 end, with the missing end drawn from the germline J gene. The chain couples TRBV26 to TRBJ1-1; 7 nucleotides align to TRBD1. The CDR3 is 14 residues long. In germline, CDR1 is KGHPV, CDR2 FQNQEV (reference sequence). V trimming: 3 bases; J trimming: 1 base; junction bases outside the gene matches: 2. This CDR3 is CASSLGTVNTEVFF. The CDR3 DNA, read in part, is TGTGCCAGCAGTCTCGGGACAGTAAACACAGAAGTCTTC.

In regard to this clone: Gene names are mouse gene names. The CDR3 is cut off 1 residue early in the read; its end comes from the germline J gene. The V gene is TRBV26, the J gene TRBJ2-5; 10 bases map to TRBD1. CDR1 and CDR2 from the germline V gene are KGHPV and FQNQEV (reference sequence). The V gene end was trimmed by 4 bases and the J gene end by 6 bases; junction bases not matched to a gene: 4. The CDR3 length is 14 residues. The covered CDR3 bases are TGTGCCAGCAGTCCCCCGGGACAGGGGGACACCCAGTAC. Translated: CASSPPGQGDTQY. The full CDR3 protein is CASSPPGQGDTQYF.

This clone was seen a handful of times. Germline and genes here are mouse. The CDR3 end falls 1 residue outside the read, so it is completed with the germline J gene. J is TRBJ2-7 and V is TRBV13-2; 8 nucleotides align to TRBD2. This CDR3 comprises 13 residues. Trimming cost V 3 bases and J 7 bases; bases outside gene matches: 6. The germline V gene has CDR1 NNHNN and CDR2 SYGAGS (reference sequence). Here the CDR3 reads CASGVWTGREQYF. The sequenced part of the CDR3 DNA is TGTGCCAGCGGTGTTTGGACTGGGAGGGAACAGTAC.

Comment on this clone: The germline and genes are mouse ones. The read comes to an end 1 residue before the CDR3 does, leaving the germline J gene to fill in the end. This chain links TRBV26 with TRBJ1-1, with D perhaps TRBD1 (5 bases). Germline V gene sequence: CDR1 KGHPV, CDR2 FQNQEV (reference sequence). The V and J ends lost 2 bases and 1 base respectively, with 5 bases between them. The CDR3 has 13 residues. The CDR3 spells CASSLTGNTEVFF. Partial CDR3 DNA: TGTGCCAGCAGTCTGACAGGGAACACAGAAGTCTTC.

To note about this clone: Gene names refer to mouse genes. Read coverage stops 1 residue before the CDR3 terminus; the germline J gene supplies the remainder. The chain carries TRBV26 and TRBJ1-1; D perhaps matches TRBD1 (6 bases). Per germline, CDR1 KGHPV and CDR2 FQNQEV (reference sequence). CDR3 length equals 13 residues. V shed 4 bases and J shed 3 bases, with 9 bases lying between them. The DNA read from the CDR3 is TGTGCCAGCAGTCCAGGGGAGGACACAGAAGTCTTC. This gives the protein CASSPGEDTEVF. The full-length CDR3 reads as CASSPGEDTEVFF.

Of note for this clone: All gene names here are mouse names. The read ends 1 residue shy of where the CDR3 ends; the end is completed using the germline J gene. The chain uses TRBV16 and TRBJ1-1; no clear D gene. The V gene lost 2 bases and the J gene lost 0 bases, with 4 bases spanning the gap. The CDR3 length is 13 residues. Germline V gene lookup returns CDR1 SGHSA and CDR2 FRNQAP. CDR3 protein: CASSLQTNTEVFF. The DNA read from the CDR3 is TGTGCAAGCAGCTTACAGACAAACACAGAAGTCTTC. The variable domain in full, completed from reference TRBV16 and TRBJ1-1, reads NAGVIQTPRHKVTGKGQEATLWCEPISGHSAVFWYRQTIVQGLEFLTYFRNQAPIDDSGMPKERFSAQMPNQSHSTLKIQSTQPQDSAVYLCASSLQTNTEVFFGKGTRLTVV.